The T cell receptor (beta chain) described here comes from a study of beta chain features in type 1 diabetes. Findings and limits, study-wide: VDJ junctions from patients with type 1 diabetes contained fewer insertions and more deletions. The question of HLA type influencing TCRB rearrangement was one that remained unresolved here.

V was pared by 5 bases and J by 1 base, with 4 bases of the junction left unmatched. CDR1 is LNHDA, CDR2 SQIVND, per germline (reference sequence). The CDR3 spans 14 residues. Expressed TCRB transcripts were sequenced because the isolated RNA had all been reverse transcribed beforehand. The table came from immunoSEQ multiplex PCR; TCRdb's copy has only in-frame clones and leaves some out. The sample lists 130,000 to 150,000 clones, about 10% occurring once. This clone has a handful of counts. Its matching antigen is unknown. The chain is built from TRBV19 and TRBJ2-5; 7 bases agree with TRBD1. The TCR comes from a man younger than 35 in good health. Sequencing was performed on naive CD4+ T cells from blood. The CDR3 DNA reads TGTGCCAGTAGTTCGGGACAGCTCCAAGAGACCCAGTACTTC. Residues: CASSSGQLQETQYF.